This T cell receptor beta chain was sequenced in a study of blood T cell repertoires in COVID-19. Whole-study context: The United States, Italy and Spain were the sources of the acute and convalescent COVID-19 samples.

The CDR3 has 13 amino acids. Per germline, CDR1 LNHDA and CDR2 SQIVND (reference sequence). Trimming removed 5 bases from V and 5 bases from J, with 9 bases in between. The data were produced by immunoSEQ multiplex PCR, yet TCRdb's version contains in-frame clones alone and is incomplete. This table has 350,000 to 450,000 clones, 70% to 90% appearing once. The source is a human donor in a cohort sampled during active COVID-19. The J gene is TRBJ2-2, the V gene TRBV19, with no clear D. The sequencing sample was made of peripheral blood. The CDR3 sequence: CASSPSLTGELFF. The CDR3 DNA follows: TGTGCCAGTAGTCCCTCGTTGACCGGGGAGCTGTTTTTT.